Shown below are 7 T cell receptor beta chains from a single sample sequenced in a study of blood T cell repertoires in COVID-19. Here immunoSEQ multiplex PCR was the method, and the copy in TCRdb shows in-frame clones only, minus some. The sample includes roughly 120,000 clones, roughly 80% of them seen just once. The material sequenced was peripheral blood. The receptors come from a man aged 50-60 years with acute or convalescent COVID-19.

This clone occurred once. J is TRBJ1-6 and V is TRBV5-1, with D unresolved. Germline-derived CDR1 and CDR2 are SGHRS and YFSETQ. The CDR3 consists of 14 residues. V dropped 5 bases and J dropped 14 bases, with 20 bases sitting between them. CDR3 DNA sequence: TGCGCCAGCAGTATTGGAGACCCGCCCGCGGCCCTCCACTTT. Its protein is CASSIGDPPAALHF.

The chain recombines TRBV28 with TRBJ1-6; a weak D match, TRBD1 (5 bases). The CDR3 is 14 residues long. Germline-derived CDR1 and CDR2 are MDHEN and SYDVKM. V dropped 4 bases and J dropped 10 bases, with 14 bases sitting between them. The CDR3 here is CASSSRPRGSPLHF. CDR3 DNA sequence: TGTGCCAGCAGTTCCAGGCCACGGGGGTCACCCCTCCACTTT.

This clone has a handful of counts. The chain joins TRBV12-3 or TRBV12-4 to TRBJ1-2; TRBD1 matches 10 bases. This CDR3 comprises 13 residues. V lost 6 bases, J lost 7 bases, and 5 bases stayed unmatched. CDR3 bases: TGTGCCAGCAGGCCCGGGACAGGGGTTGGCTACACCTTC. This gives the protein CASRPGTGVGYTF.

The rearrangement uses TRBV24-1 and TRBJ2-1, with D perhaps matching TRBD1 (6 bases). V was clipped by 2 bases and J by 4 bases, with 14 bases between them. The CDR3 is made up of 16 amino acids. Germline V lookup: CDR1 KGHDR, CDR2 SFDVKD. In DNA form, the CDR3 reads TGTGCCACCAGTGATTCAACAGGGAAAAGGTACAATGAGCAGTTCTTC. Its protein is CATSDSTGKRYNEQFF.

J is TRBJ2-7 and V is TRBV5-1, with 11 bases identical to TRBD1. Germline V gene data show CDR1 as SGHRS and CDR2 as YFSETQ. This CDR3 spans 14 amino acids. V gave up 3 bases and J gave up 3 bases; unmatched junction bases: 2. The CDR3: CASSYGTGGYEQYF. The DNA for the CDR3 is TGCGCCAGCAGCTACGGGACAGGGGGCTACGAGCAGTACTTC.

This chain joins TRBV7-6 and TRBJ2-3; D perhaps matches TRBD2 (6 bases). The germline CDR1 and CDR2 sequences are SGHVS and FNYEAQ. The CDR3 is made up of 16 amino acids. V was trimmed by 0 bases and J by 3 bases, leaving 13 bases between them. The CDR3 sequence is CASSLALGGVTDTQYF. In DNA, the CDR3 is TGTGCCAGCAGCTTAGCGCTGGGCGGGGTGACAGATACGCAGTATTTT.

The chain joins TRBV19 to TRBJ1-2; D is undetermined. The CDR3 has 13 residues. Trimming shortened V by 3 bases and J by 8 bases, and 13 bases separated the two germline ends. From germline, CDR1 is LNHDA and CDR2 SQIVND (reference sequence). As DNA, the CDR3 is TGTGCCAGTAGTATCGAGGAGCGTTTCGGCTACACCTTC. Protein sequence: CASSIEERFGYTF.